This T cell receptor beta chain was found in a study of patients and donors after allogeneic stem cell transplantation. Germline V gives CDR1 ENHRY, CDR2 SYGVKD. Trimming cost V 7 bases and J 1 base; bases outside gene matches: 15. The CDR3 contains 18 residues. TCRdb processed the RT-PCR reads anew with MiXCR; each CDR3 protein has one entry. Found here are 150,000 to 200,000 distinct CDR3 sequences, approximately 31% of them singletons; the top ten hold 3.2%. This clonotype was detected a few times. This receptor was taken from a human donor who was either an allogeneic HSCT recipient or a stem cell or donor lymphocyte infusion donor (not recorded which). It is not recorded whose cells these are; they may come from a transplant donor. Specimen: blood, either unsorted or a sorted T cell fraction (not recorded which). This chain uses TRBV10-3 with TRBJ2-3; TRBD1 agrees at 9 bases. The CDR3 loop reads CAITAGRDRELGTDTQYF. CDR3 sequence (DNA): TGTGCCATCACCGCCGGTCGGGACAGGGAGTTGGGCACAGATACGCAGTATTTT.